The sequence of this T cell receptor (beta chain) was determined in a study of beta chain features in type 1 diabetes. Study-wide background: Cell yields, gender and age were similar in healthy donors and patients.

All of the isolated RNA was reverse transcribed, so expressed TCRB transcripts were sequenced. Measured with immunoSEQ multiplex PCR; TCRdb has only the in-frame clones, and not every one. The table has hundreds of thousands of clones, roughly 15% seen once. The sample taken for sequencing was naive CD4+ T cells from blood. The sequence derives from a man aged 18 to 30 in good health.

CDR3 region: CASREVAGVETQYF. The CDR3 DNA reads as TGTGCCAGCAGGGAGGTCGCGGGAGTCGAGACCCAGTACTTC. The chain joins TRBV6-6 to TRBJ2-5; 7 bases match TRBD2. The CDR3 contains 14 residues. Trimming cost V 6 bases and J 5 bases; bases outside gene matches: 9. Germline V gene sequence: CDR1 MNHNY, CDR2 SVGAGI (reference sequence).